A selection of T cell receptor beta chains follows, all from one sample in a study of CD8 T cells in Susac syndrome. Via MiXCR, TCRdb re-called the immunoSEQ multiplex PCR reads, giving one row per CDR3 protein. The data contain fewer than 150,000 distinct CDR3 sequences, approximately 95% of them singletons. The sample comprised CD8+ T cells from PBMCs. All receptors derive from a human donor with Susac syndrome. CDR3s include the opening cysteine and the closing phenylalanine or tryptophan. The D gene is left open where the match is weak. Some rows have no size entry. The others give once, few or many, or a class for an expanded clone.

>TRBJ2-2|once|TRBV7-9|-
TGTGCCAGCAGCTTACTGCTCTCGGACACCGGGGAGCTGTTTTTT
CASSLLLSDTGELFF
>TRBJ2-5|-|TRBV13|TRBD1
TGTGCCAGCAGGCAGGGGGCGGAGACCCAGTACTTC
CASRQGAETQYF
>TRBJ2-7|-|TRBV14|-
TGTGCCAGCAGCGGTGTGTTTTACGAGCAGTACTTC
CASSGVFYEQYF
>TRBJ2-1|-|TRBV2|-
TGTGCCAGCAGTGAAGGGTCCTACAATGAGCAGTTCTTC
CASSEGSYNEQFF
>TRBJ2-1|-|TRBV30|TRBD2
TGTGCCTGGAGCGGGGGGGGACCTCAATACAATGAGCAGTTCTTC
CAWSGGGPQYNEQFF
>TRBJ1-2|once|TRBV6-5|-
TGTGCCAGCACCCGAGGACAGCTCTATGGCTACACCTTC
CASTRGQLYGYTF
>TRBJ1-4|once|TRBV27|-
TGTGCCAGCAGGGAAGCTAATGAAAAACTGTTTTTT
CASREANEKLFF
>TRBJ2-2|-|TRBV10-3|TRBD2
TGTGCCATCAGCCCCGACCTAGCGGGAGGGAACACCGGGGAGCTGTTTTTT
CAISPDLAGGNTGELFF
>TRBJ2-3|once|TRBV5-1|TRBD1
TGCGCCAGCAGCTGGGAGACAGGGGTCCCCACAGATACGCAGTATTTT
CASSWETGVPTDTQYF
>TRBJ1-5|-|TRBV20-1|-
TGCAGTGTAGACGAAAATCAGCCCCAGCATTTT
CSVDENQPQHF